These 24 T cell receptor beta chains share one sample of origin, sequenced in a study of Ad26.COV2.S vaccination and SARS-CoV-2 variants. The treatment was: about 20 received Ad26.COV2.S at low or high dose, single or two shots; 5 received placebo; per-sample allocation not given. The investigators took samples on day 63 after the first vaccine or placebo injection. Measured with immunoSEQ multiplex PCR; TCRdb has only the in-frame clones, and not every one. The table includes approximately 420,000 clones, around 89% detected once. Sequenced here: peripheral blood, sampled in a trial of Ad26.COV2.S vaccine versus placebo. These receptors were collected from a person aged 18 to 59 who received the Ad26.COV2.S COVID-19 vaccine or a placebo.

This clone was seen a single time. This chain uses TRBV28 with TRBJ1-6; a weak D match, TRBD1 (5 bases). This CDR3 region has 16 residues. Germline CDR1 reads MDHEN; CDR2 reads SYDVKM. The V end was cut by 2 bases, the J end by 3 bases, with 11 bases between. CDR3 in amino acids: CASSLMTASYNSPLHF. Written as DNA, the CDR3 is TGTGCCAGCAGTTTAATGACAGCTAGCTATAATTCACCCCTCCACTTT.

This clone was found a few times. The chain carries TRBV3-1 (or the pseudogene TRBV3-2) and TRBJ2-2; TRBD1 matches at 8 bases. Trimming cost V 2 bases and J 5 bases; bases outside gene matches: 4. Germline V gene sequence: CDR1 LGHDT, CDR2 YNNKEL (reference sequence). The CDR3 has 15 amino acids. The CDR3 DNA sequence: TGTGCCAGCAGCCAAAGGACAGGGATGACCGGGGAGCTGTTTTTT. Protein sequence: CASSQRTGMTGELFF.

The rearrangement joins TRBV14 to TRBJ1-2; tentative D call: TRBD1 (5 bases). The germline CDR1 and CDR2 sequences are SGHDN and FVKESK. V was clipped by 3 bases and J by 6 bases, with 8 bases between them. The CDR3 runs to 12 residues. CDR3 sequence: CASSQGVNGYTF. The CDR3 region has the DNA TGTGCCAGCAGCCAGGGGGTGAATGGCTACACCTTC. Together with reference TRBV14 and TRBJ1-2, the CDR3 gives the full variable domain: EAGVTQFPSHSVIEKGQTVTLRCDPISGHDNLYWYRRVMGKEIKFLLHFVKESKQDESGMPNNRFLAERTGGTYSTLKVQPAELEDSGVYFCASSQGVNGYTFGSGTRLTVV.

The rearrangement uses TRBV30 and TRBJ1-2; D gene ambiguous. V lost 1 base, J lost 4 bases, and 7 bases lay in between. CDR3 length: 12 residues. Germline CDR1 GTSNPN, CDR2 SVGIG (reference sequence). The CDR3 DNA reads as TGTGCCTGGAGTGAAGAGGGCTATGGCTACACCTTC. This codes for CAWSEEGYGYTF.

This chain links TRBV10-3 with TRBJ2-7; D is unclear. This CDR3 spans 14 amino acids. Per germline, CDR1 ENHRY and CDR2 SYGVKD. V lost 3 bases to trimming and J lost 1 base, with 10 bases between them. This CDR3 is CAISDGDGSYEQYF. The CDR3 DNA is TGTGCCATCAGTGATGGAGACGGATCCTACGAGCAGTACTTC.

The chain couples TRBV7-9 to TRBJ1-6; D might be TRBD1 (5 bases). Germline CDR1 SEHNR, CDR2 FQNEAQ (reference sequence). The CDR3 runs to 15 residues. V lost 0 bases and J lost 9, with 12 bases in between. The CDR3 nucleotides are TGTGCCAGCAGCTTAGCGGAGGGAAGGGGTTCACCCCTCCACTTT. Its translation is CASSLAEGRGSPLHF.

This clone has just one count. The chain carries TRBV10-3 and TRBJ2-7; 14 bases line up with TRBD2. CDR3 length: 15 residues. Germline-derived CDR1 and CDR2 are ENHRY and SYGVKD. With 5 bases clipped from V and 4 bases from J, the junction kept 4 bases outside the gene matches. The CDR3 spells CAISPTSGGAYEQYF. The CDR3 DNA is TGTGCCATCAGTCCGACTAGCGGGGGGGCGTACGAGCAGTACTTC.

The chain joins TRBV28 to TRBJ1-4; no definite D call. CDR3 length equals 16 residues. CDR1 is MDHEN, CDR2 SYDVKM, per germline. Trimming took off 5 bases at V and 5 bases at J, with 18 bases between the two ends. The CDR3 region is CASSPTRRGLNEKLFF. CDR3 nucleotide sequence: TGTGCCAGCAGTCCGACTAGACGCGGCCTAAATGAAAAACTGTTTTTT.

The chain is built from TRBV5-6 and TRBJ2-1, with 7 bases aligning to TRBD1. The germline CDR1 and CDR2 sequences are SGHDT and YYEEEE. The CDR3 is made up of 16 amino acids. The J segment lost 5 bases and the V segment lost 1 base, leaving 9 bases of the junction unmatched. The CDR3 coding sequence is TGTGCCAGCAGCTTGTATACAGGGGAGATCAACAATGAGCAGTTCTTC. Translated: CASSLYTGEINNEQFF.

This clone was detected only once. The chain employs TRBV7-2 and TRBJ1-1; D is unresolved. CDR1 and CDR2 (germline): SGHTA, FQGNSA. The CDR3 has 13 residues. Trimming removed 4 bases from V and 1 base from J, with 7 bases in between. The CDR3 here is CASSSITNTEAFF. Here the CDR3 DNA reads TGTGCCAGCAGCTCGATTACGAACACTGAAGCTTTCTTT.

This clone was recorded once. The chain joins TRBV5-1 to TRBJ1-1; 10 bases map to TRBD1. There are 17 residues in the CDR3. V trimming: 0 bases; J trimming: 3 bases; junction bases outside the gene matches: 8. Germline values: CDR1 SGHRS, CDR2 YFSETQ. CDR3 coding DNA: TGCGCCAGCAGCTTGGCCTGGGACAGGGGACGAGACACTGAAGCTTTCTTT. Amino acids: CASSLAWDRGRDTEAFF.

This clone was seen more than once but under ten times. V and J are TRBV27 and TRBJ2-7; D not certain. The germline gives CDR1 MNHEY, CDR2 SMNVEV (reference sequence). The CDR3 has 12 residues. V was pared by 11 bases and J by 0 bases, with 11 bases between. In nucleotides, the CDR3 is TGTGCCGTAAGGATTAACTCCTACGAGCAGTACTTC. This gives the protein CAVRINSYEQYF.

The chain couples TRBV7-9 to TRBJ2-1; D is uncertain. The CDR3 is 13 amino acids. The V end was cut by 5 bases, the J end by 7 bases, with 12 bases between. In germline, CDR1 is SEHNR, CDR2 FQNEAQ (reference sequence). The DNA for the CDR3 is TGTGCCAGCAGCCCCTCGACTGGGAATGAGCAGTTCTTC. As protein: CASSPSTGNEQFF.

The chain has TRBV14 and TRBJ2-7; D is unresolved. The CDR3 spans 12 residues. Trimming left V 3 bases short and J 6 bases short, with 9 bases between. Germline V CDR1 and CDR2: SGHDN, FVKESK. CDR3 bases: TGTGCCAGCAGCCAGGAAAAGGGCGAGCAGTACTTC. It encodes CASSQEKGEQYF.

The chain is built from TRBV7-9 and TRBJ1-6; 7 bases fit TRBD1. This CDR3 spans 16 amino acids. V lost 5 bases to trimming and J lost 0 bases; unmatched junction nucleotides: 4. The germline V gene encodes CDR1 SEHNR and CDR2 FQNEAQ (reference sequence). The CDR3 protein is CASSPGQSSYNSPLHF. The DNA of the CDR3 is TGTGCCAGCAGCCCGGGACAGAGCTCCTATAATTCACCCCTCCACTTT.

The chain uses TRBV19 and TRBJ2-1, with 7 bases that match TRBD1. CDR1 is LNHDA, CDR2 SQIVND, per germline (reference sequence). The CDR3 has 14 amino acids. Trimming removed 5 bases from V and 5 bases from J; junction bases left unmatched: 6. The CDR3 DNA reads as TGTGCCAGTAGTTACCCGGGACAGAACAATGAGCAGTTCTTC. The encoded protein is CASSYPGQNNEQFF. Supplemented by reference TRBV19 and TRBJ2-1, the full variable domain reads DGGITQSPKYLFRKEGQNVTLSCEQNLNHDAMYWYRQDPGQGLRLIYYSQIVNDFQKGDIAEGYSVSREKKESFPLTVTSAQKNPTAFYLCASSYPGQNNEQFFGPGTRLTVL.

The rearrangement joins TRBV7-9 to TRBJ2-5; no clear D gene. V lost 4 bases to trimming and J lost 3 bases, with 12 bases between them. Germline loops: CDR1 SEHNR, CDR2 FQNEAQ (reference sequence). The CDR3 is 14 amino acids. CDR3 protein: CASSSPASKETQYF. The CDR3 DNA reads as TGTGCCAGCAGCTCACCGGCCAGTAAAGAGACCCAGTACTTC.

The chain employs TRBV28 and TRBJ2-7; D possibly corresponds to TRBD1 (7 bases). Germline assignment: CDR1 MDHEN and CDR2 SYDVKM. The CDR3 totals 17 residues. Between the trimmed V and J ends, which lost 3 bases and 3 bases, there was a span of 21 bases. CDR3 amino acids: CASSFQGGGGLGYEQYF. The CDR3 DNA sequence: TGTGCCAGCAGTTTCCAAGGGGGCGGAGGGCTGGGCTACGAGCAGTACTTC.

The V gene is TRBV9, the J gene TRBJ2-3; 10 bases align to TRBD1. The germline gives CDR1 SGDLS, CDR2 YYNGEE. The CDR3 is 13 amino acids. J was trimmed by 6 bases and V by 4 bases; bases with no gene match: 2. The CDR3 DNA reads TGTGCCAGCAGCAGACAGGGGGCGGATACGCAGTATTTT. As protein: CASSRQGADTQYF.

This clone appeared a single time. This chain connects TRBV29-1 to TRBJ2-3; TRBD2 is a possible D gene (5 bases). From germline, CDR1 is SQVTM and CDR2 ANQGSEA. V was cut by 7 bases and J by 0 bases, with 20 bases left in between. This CDR3 comprises 16 residues. DNA for the CDR3: TGCAGCGCCTGGGCCCCGACGGGAACTAGCACAGATACGCAGTATTTT. Protein: CSAWAPTGTSTDTQYF.

This chain connects TRBV6-2 or TRBV6-3 to TRBJ2-2, with TRBD2 identical over 8 bases. CDR3 length: 17 residues. Trimming at V came to 0 bases and at J to 1 base, leaving 4 bases not matched to a gene. CDR1 and CDR2 from the germline V gene are MNHEY and SVGEGT. CDR3 residues: CASSYSTSGGNTGELFF. The CDR3 DNA reads as TGTGCCAGCAGTTACTCGACCAGCGGGGGGAACACCGGGGAGCTGTTTTTT.

The V and J genes are TRBV30 and TRBJ1-3; D call uncertain. Trimming removed 3 bases at V and 3 bases at J, with 6 bases between. The CDR3 is 12 amino acids. The germline gives CDR1 GTSNPN, CDR2 SVGIG (reference sequence). The CDR3 region is CAWSTFGNTIYF. CDR3 in DNA: TGTGCCTGGAGCACTTTTGGAAACACCATATATTTT.

The V call is TRBV6-2 or TRBV6-3, the J call TRBJ2-7; 12 nucleotides match TRBD1. Germline-derived CDR1 and CDR2 are MNHEY and SVGEGT. With 0 bases clipped from V and 5 bases from J, the junction kept 2 bases outside the gene matches. The CDR3 consists of 15 residues. This CDR3 is CASSYSGTGGDEQYF. In DNA, the CDR3 is TGTGCCAGCAGTTACTCAGGGACAGGGGGCGACGAGCAGTACTTC.

The chain combines TRBV7-2 with TRBJ2-7; 11 nucleotides align to TRBD2. Germline CDR1 SGHTA, CDR2 FQGNSA. V was pared by 5 bases and J by 0 bases, with 3 bases of the junction left unmatched. The CDR3 totals 15 residues. Written as DNA, the CDR3 is TGTGCCAGCAGCGGGACTAGCGGCAACTCCTACGAGCAGTACTTC. It encodes CASSGTSGNSYEQYF.